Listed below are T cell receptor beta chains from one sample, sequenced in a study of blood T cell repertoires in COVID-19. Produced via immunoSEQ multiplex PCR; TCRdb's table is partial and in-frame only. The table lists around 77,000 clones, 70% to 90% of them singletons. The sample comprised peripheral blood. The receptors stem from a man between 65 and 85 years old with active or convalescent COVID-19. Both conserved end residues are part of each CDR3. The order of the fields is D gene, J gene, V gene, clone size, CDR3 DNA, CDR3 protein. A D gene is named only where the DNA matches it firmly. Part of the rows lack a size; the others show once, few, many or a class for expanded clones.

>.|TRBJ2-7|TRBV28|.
TGTGCCAGCAGTTTTCTGGGGCCCGCTGCCTACGAGCAGTACTTC
CASSFLGPAAYEQYF
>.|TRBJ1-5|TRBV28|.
TGTGCCAGCAGTTTAGACAGTTATAGCAATCAGCCCCAGCATTTT
CASSLDSYSNQPQHF
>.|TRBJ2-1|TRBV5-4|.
TGTGCCAGCAGCTACGGACAACCTTTCTCATCCTACAATGAGCAGTTCTTC
CASSYGQPFSSYNEQFF
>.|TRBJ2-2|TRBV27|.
TGTGCCAGCAGTCAGGGCGGAACCGGGGAGCTGTTTTTT
CASSQGGTGELFF
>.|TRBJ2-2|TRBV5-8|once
TGTGCCAGCAGCTTGCAGGGTATCGCCGGGGAGCTGTTTTTT
CASSLQGIAGELFF
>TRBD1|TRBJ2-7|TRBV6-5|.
TGTGCCAGCAGCGACAGGACAGGCCCCTACGAGCAGTACTTC
CASSDRTGPYEQYF
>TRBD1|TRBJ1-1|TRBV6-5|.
TGTGCCAGTACCGGGACAGGGAACACTGAAGCTTTCTTT
CASTGTGNTEAFF
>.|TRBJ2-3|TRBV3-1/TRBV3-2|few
TGTGCCAGCAGCCCTGGGGGCACGTATTGGTCAGATACGCAGTATTTT
CASSPGGTYWSDTQYF
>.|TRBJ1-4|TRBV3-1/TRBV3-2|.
TGTGCCAGCAGCCAAGGAGGGGGGGGTAGTGTGTTTTTT
CASSQGGGGSVFF
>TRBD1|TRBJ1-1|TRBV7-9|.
TGTGCCAGCTTCCTAGGGACAGAGAACACTGAAGCTTTCTTT
CASFLGTENTEAFF
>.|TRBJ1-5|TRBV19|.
TGTGCCAGTAGTACCCACGGGGAATACAATCAGCCCCAGCATTTT
CASSTHGEYNQPQHF